The clone carrying this T cell receptor beta chain was found once. The V gene's germline CDR1 is LNHDA and CDR2 SQIVND (reference sequence). With 6 bases clipped from V and 0 bases from J, the junction kept 3 bases outside the gene matches. This CDR3 comprises 15 residues. How the authors handled the data: Nucleated cell number was recorded as an estimate derived from reference gene primer amplification. Clones were read by immunoSEQ multiplex PCR, and TCRdb kept only the in-frame ones, dropping some. V, J and clone size derive from that table, while D and trimming were established from the DNA sequence. This table holds tens of thousands of clones, 85% to 95% found once. This record belongs to a study of blood T cell repertoires in COVID-19. Study background: Donors in the United States, Italy and Spain gave samples during acute or convalescent COVID-19. T cells, B-cell-depleted T cells, or PBMCs provided the cDNA or gDNA that served as material.

The J gene is TRBJ1-5, the V gene TRBV19, with TRBD1 identical over 9 bases. The sample consisted of peripheral blood. This receptor was obtained from a man aged 45-65 years with acute or convalescent COVID-19. CDR3 coding DNA: TGTGCCAGTAGACTGGACAGGGGTAGCAATCAGCCCCAGCATTTT. It specifies CASRLDRGSNQPQHF.